The next 19 T cell receptor beta chains were all read from a single sample in a study of shared clonotypes between healthy human individuals. Cells designated naive CD8 were CD45RO-negative and were positively selected for CCR7, with terminally differentiated effector memory CD45RA+ cells excluded. Produced via immunoSEQ multiplex PCR; TCRdb's table is partial and in-frame only. The repertoire holds approximately 740,000 clones, with around 92% as singletons. The sequenced sample consisted of naive CD8+ T cells sorted from blood. The receptor source for this set is a man in his thirties or forties in good health.

V and J are TRBV7-2 and TRBJ2-7; 13 nucleotides align to TRBD2. V was pared by 6 bases and J by 0 bases, with 11 bases of the junction left unmatched. There are 18 residues in the CDR3. Germline V gives CDR1 SGHTA, CDR2 FQGNSA. CDR3 in amino acids: CASSYPGTSGTDSYEQYF. CDR3 in DNA: TGTGCCAGCAGTTACCCCGGGACTAGCGGGACGGACTCCTACGAGCAGTACTTC.

This clone has just one count. This rearrangement joins TRBV29-1 to TRBJ2-1; 13 bases agree with TRBD2. CDR3 length: 12 residues. V was clipped by 6 bases and J by 8 bases; unmatched bases: 1. Germline lookup yields CDR1 SQVTM and CDR2 ANQGSEA. CDR3: CSVLAGGHEQFF. The CDR3 DNA is TGCAGCGTACTAGCGGGAGGGCATGAGCAGTTCTTC.

The chain links TRBV27 to TRBJ2-1, with 8 bases matching TRBD2. The CDR3 runs to 15 residues. CDR1 MNHEY and CDR2 SMNVEV come from the germline V gene (reference sequence). V was pared by 4 bases and J by 4 bases, with 6 bases of the junction left unmatched. The DNA of the CDR3 is TGTGCCAGCAGTTCCAGCGGGGGCCCTTACAATGAGCAGTTCTTC. Protein sequence: CASSSSGGPYNEQFF.

V is TRBV5-1 and J is TRBJ2-2; D gene unclear. The germline CDR1 and CDR2 sequences are SGHRS and YFSETQ. V lost 0 bases to trimming and J lost 8 bases, with 5 bases between them. The CDR3 runs 12 residues. The CDR3 nucleotides are TGCGCCAGCAGCTTGGCCCCAGGGGAGCTGTTTTTT. Encoded protein: CASSLAPGELFF.

The chain uses TRBV29-1 and TRBJ2-7, with D possibly TRBD2 on 6 matching bases. V was pared by 7 bases and J by 4 bases, with 17 bases between. Per germline, CDR1 SQVTM and CDR2 ANQGSEA. The CDR3 totals 13 residues. The CDR3 DNA follows: TGCAGCGCCGGGCAGTTGGGGGGATACGAGCAGTACTTC. It translates to CSAGQLGGYEQYF.

The genes are TRBV19 and TRBJ2-1; 9 nucleotides align to TRBD2. CDR1 and CDR2 from the germline V gene are LNHDA and SQIVND (reference sequence). Trimming removed 5 bases from V and 1 base from J; junction bases left unmatched: 3. The CDR3 runs to 15 residues. CDR3 nucleotide sequence: TGTGCCAGTAGTCGTAGCGGGGGTTCCTACAATGAGCAGTTCTTC. It encodes CASSRSGGSYNEQFF.

This clone was recorded once. The chain recombines TRBV4-2 with TRBJ2-2; no firm D call. The CDR3 covers 13 residues. The germline V gene encodes CDR1 LGHNA and CDR2 YNFKEQ. The ends were cut back, 0 bases at V and 7 bases at J, with 6 bases in the middle. In DNA form, the CDR3 reads TGTGCCAGCAGCCAAGAGGGTGTCGGGGAGCTGTTTTTT. The encoded protein is CASSQEGVGELFF.

V and J are TRBV6-6 and TRBJ2-7; the D gene is possibly TRBD1 (5 bases). The V gene lost 4 bases and the J gene lost 2 bases, with 9 bases spanning the gap. Looked up from germline, CDR1 is MNHNY and CDR2 is SVGAGI (reference sequence). The CDR3 sequence is 13 residues long. In nucleotides, the CDR3 is TGTGCCAGCAGTTCCGGACAACCCTACGAGCAGTACTTC. It is translated as CASSSGQPYEQYF.

The chain joins TRBV7-6 to TRBJ2-7; tentative D call: TRBD1 (6 bases). V lost 5 bases, J lost 9 bases, and 17 bases lay in between. CDR3 length equals 13 residues. CDR1 is SGHVS, CDR2 FNYEAQ, per germline. The CDR3 region has the DNA TGTGCCAGCAGCCTAGGGCAGGGGACGGTGCAGTACTTC. Amino acids: CASSLGQGTVQYF.

This chain joins TRBV2 and TRBJ1-1; a weak D match, TRBD1 (5 bases). V lost 2 bases and J 3 bases, leaving 16 bases between the germline ends. The CDR3 has 16 residues. In germline, CDR1 is SNHLY, CDR2 FYNNEI. Here the CDR3 DNA reads TGTGCCAGCAGTGAATATAACCTTAAAGGGGACACTGAAGCTTTCTTT. It codes for CASSEYNLKGDTEAFF.

The rearrangement links TRBV30 to TRBJ2-1; possibly TRBD2 for D (6 bases). The V end was cut by 0 bases, the J end by 0 bases, with 9 bases between. The CDR3 is 15 residues long. Germline values: CDR1 GTSNPN, CDR2 SVGIG (reference sequence). The CDR3 DNA reads TGTGCCTGGAGTGTAACCGGGAGCTCCTACAATGAGCAGTTCTTC. This gives the protein CAWSVTGSSYNEQFF.

The rearrangement joins TRBV5-1 to TRBJ2-5; 7 bases agree with TRBD1. Germline CDR1 SGHRS, CDR2 YFSETQ. V lost 3 bases, J lost 0 bases, and 11 bases stayed unmatched. The CDR3 consists of 17 residues. The CDR3 coding sequence is TGCGCCAGCAGCTCGGCCCTGGGACAGAGGTACCAAGAGACCCAGTACTTC. It encodes CASSSALGQRYQETQYF.

The gene calls are TRBV2 and TRBJ2-7; TRBD1 might be the D (5 bases). Germline assignment: CDR1 SNHLY and CDR2 FYNNEI. Trimming cost V 7 bases and J 3 bases, with 10 bases left between them. CDR3 length equals 12 residues. The CDR3 DNA sequence: TGTGCCAGCAAGGGGTCCATCTACGAGCAGTACTTC. Protein sequence: CASKGSIYEQYF.

This clone appeared a single time. The CDR3 coding sequence is TGTGCCAGCAGCTTAGATATAGATACGCAGTATTTT. Residues: CASSLDIDTQYF. The J gene is TRBJ2-3, the V gene TRBV7-8; D gene unclear. Germline CDR1 reads SGHVS; CDR2 reads FQNEAQ. CDR3 size: 12 residues. V was cut by 1 base and J by 5 bases, with 4 bases left in between.

The V and J genes are TRBV11-2 and TRBJ2-7; D gene unclear. V gave up 5 bases and J gave up 0 bases, with 11 bases separating them. The CDR3 length is 14 residues. CDR1 is SGHAT, CDR2 FQNNGV, per germline. The CDR3 DNA sequence: TGTGCCAGCAGCCAATATCGAATCTCCTACGAGCAGTACTTC. Its protein is CASSQYRISYEQYF.

This clone was observed a handful of times. The rearrangement links TRBV27 to TRBJ2-2; no reliable D call. The CDR3 is 13 residues long. Deletions cut 3 bases from V and 6 bases from J, with 8 bases between. Germline CDR1 MNHEY, CDR2 SMNVEV (reference sequence). CDR3 coding DNA: TGTGCCAGCAGTTTCCAATCTCCCGGGGAGCTGTTTTTT. It translates to CASSFQSPGELFF.

V is TRBV7-8 and J is TRBJ2-5; 7 nucleotides match TRBD1. The CDR3 is 14 residues long. Germline V CDR1 and CDR2: SGHVS, FQNEAQ. The J segment lost 0 bases and the V segment lost 5 bases, leaving 3 bases of the junction unmatched. The CDR3 sequence: CASSPDRYQETQYF. CDR3 bases: TGTGCCAGCAGCCCGGACAGGTACCAAGAGACCCAGTACTTC.

This rearrangement joins TRBV30 to TRBJ2-3; 11 bases align to TRBD2. Germline trimming cut 4 bases from V and 4 bases from J; bases unmatched to any gene: 10. This CDR3 is built from 16 residues. Germline values: CDR1 GTSNPN, CDR2 SVGIG (reference sequence). The CDR3 reads CAWIAGGPGLPDTQYF. As DNA, the CDR3 is TGTGCCTGGATAGCGGGAGGGCCCGGGCTCCCAGATACGCAGTATTTT. The variable domain in full, completed from reference TRBV30 and TRBJ2-3, reads SQTIHQWPATLVQPVGSPLSLECTVEGTSNPNLYWYRQAAGRGLQLLFYSVGIGQISSEVPQNLSASRPQDRQFILSSKKLLLSDSGFYLCAWIAGGPGLPDTQYFGPGTRLTVL.

The chain uses TRBV14 and TRBJ2-7; no reliable D call. From germline, CDR1 is SGHDN and CDR2 FVKESK. This CDR3 comprises 12 residues. Trimming removed 0 bases at V and 4 bases at J, with 4 bases between. CDR3 protein: CASSQEGYEQYF. CDR3 coding DNA: TGTGCCAGCAGCCAAGAGGGGTACGAGCAGTACTTC. Variable domain in full (rest from reference TRBV14 and TRBJ2-7): EAGVTQFPSHSVIEKGQTVTLRCDPISGHDNLYWYRRVMGKEIKFLLHFVKESKQDESGMPNNRFLAERTGGTYSTLKVQPAELEDSGVYFCASSQEGYEQYFGPGTRLTVT.